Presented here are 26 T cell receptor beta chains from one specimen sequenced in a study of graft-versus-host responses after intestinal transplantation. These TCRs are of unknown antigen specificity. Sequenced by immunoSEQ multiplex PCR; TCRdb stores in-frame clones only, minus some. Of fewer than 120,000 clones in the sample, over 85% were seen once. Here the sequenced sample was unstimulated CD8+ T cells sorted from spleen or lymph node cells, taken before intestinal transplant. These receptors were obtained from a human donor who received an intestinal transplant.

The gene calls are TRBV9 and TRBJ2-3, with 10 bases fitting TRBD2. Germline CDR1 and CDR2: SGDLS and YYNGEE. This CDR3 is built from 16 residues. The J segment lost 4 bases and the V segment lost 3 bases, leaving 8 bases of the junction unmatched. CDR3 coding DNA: TGTGCCAGCAGCGCCCTTCTAGCGGGAGTGGCAGATACGCAGTATTTT. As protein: CASSALLAGVADTQYF.

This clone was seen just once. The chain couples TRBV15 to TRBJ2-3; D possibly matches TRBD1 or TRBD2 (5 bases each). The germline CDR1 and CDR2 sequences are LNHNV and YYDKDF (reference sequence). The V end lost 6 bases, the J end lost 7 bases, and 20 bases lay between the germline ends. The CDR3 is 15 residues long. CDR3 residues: CATSPRRDVQNTQYF. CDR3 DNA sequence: TGTGCCACCAGTCCTCGCCGGGACGTACAGAATACGCAGTATTTT.

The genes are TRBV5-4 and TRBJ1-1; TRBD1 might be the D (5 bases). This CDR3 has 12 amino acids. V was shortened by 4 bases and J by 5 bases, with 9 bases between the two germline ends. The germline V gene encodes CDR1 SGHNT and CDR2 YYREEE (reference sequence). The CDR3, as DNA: TGTGCCAGCAGCCCGGGGGGGACTGAAGCTTTCTTT. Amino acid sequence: CASSPGGTEAFF. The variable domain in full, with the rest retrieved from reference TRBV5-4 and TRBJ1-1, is ETGVTQSPTHLIKTRGQQVTLRCSSQSGHNTVSWYQQALGQGPQFIFQYYREEENGRGNFPPRFSGLQFPNYSSELNVNALELDDSALYLCASSPGGTEAFFGQGTRLTVV.

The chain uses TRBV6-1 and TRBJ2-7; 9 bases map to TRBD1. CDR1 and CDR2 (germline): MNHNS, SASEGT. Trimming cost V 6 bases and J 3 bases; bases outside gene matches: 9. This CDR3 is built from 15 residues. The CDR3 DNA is TGTGCCAGCAGACTCCTCTCGGGACAGGGCTACGAGCAGTACTTC. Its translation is CASRLLSGQGYEQYF.

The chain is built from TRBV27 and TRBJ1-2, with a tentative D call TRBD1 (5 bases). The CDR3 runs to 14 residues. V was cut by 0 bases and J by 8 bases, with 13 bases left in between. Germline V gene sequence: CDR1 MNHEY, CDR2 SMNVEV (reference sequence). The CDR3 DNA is TGTGCCAGCAGTTTATCTTCAGGCGGGGGGGGCTACACCTTC. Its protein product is CASSLSSGGGGYTF.

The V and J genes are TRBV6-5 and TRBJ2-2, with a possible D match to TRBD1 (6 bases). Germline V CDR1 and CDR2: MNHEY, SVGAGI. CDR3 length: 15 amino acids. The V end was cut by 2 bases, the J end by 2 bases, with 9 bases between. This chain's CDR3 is CASSYAGTNTGELFF. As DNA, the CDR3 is TGTGCCAGCAGTTACGCCGGGACAAACACCGGGGAGCTGTTTTTT.

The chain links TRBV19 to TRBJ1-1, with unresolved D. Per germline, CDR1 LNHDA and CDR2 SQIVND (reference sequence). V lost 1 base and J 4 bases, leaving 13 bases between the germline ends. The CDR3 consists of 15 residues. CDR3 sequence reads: CASSIGLSATTEAFF. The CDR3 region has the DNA TGTGCCAGTAGTATAGGCCTCTCGGCAACCACTGAAGCTTTCTTT.

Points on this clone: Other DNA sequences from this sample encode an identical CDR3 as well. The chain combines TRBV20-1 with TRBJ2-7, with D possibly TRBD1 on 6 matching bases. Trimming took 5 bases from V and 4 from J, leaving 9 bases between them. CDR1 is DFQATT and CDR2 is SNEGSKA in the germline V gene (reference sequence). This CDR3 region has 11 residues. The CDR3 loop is CSARGGYEQYF. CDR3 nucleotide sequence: TGCAGTGCTCGAGGGGGTTACGAGCAGTACTTC.

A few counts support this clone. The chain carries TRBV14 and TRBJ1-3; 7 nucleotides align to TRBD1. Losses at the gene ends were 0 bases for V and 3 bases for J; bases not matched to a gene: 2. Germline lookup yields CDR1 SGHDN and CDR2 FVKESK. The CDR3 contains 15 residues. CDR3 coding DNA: TGTGCCAGCAGCCAAGAACAGGGGTTTGGAAACACCATATATTTT. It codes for CASSQEQGFGNTIYF.

The CDR3 DNA sequence: TGTGCCAGCAGCGTCGCCCGGCGCGGGGAGCTGTTTTTT. Protein product: CASSVARRGELFF. The J gene is TRBJ2-2, the V gene TRBV9, with unresolved D. Deletions cut 2 bases from V and 7 bases from J, with 9 bases between. The CDR3 is 13 amino acids. Germline CDR1 SGDLS, CDR2 YYNGEE.

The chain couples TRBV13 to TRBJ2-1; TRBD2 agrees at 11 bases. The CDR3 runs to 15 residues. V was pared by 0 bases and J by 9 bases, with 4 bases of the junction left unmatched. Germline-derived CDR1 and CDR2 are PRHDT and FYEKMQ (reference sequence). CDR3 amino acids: CASSLGLAGDGEQFF. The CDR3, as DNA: TGTGCCAGCAGCTTAGGACTAGCGGGAGACGGTGAGCAGTTCTTC. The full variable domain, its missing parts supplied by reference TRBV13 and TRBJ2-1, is AAGVIQSPRHLIKEKRETATLKCYPIPRHDTVYWYQQGPGQDPQFLISFYEKMQSDKGSIPDRFSAQQFSDYHSELNMSSLELGDSALYFCASSLGLAGDGEQFFGPGTRLTVL.

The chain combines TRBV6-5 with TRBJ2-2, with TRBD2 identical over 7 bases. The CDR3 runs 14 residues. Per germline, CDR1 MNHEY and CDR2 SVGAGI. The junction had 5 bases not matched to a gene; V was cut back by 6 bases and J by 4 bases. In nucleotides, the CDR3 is TGTGCCAGCAGGGCCGGGGGGACCACCGGGGAGCTGTTTTTT. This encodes CASRAGGTTGELFF.

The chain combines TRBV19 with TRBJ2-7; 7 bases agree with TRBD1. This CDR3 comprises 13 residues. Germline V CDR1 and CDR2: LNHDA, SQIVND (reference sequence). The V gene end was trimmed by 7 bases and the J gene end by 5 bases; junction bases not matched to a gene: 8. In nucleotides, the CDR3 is TGTGCCAGTACCAGGACAGGTACGGACGAGCAGTACTTC. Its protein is CASTRTGTDEQYF.

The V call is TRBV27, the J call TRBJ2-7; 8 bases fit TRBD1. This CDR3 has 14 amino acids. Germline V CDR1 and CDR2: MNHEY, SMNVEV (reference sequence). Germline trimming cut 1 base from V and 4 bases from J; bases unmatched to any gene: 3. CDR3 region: CASSLWQGAYEQYF. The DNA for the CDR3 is TGTGCCAGCAGTTTATGGCAGGGGGCTTACGAGCAGTACTTC.

As DNA, the CDR3 is TGTGCCAGCAGTCCCACCGGGGGTGGCTACGAGCAGTACTTC. Translated, it gives CASSPTGGGYEQYF. This chain connects TRBV6-1 to TRBJ2-7, with D possibly matching TRBD2 (6 bases). The V gene lost 5 bases and the J gene lost 3 bases, with 14 bases spanning the gap. The V gene's germline CDR1 is MNHNS and CDR2 SASEGT. This CDR3 contains 14 residues.

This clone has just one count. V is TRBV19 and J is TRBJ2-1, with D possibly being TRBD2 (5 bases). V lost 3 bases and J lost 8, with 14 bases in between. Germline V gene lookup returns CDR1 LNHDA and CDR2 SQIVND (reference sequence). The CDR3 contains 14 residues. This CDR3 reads CASSMRLAGHEQFF. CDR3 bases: TGTGCCAGTAGTATGCGCCTAGCAGGCCATGAGCAGTTCTTC. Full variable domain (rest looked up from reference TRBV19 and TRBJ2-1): DGGITQSPKYLFRKEGQNVTLSCEQNLNHDAMYWYRQDPGQGLRLIYYSQIVNDFQKGDIAEGYSVSREKKESFPLTVTSAQKNPTAFYLCASSMRLAGHEQFFGPGTRLTVL.

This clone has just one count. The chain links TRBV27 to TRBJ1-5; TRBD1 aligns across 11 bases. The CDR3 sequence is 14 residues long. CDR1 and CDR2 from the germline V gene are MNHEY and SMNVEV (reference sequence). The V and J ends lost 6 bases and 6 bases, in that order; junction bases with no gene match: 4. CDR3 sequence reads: CASSRTGGGQPQHF. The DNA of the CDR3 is TGTGCCAGCAGCAGGACAGGGGGCGGTCAGCCCCAGCATTTT.

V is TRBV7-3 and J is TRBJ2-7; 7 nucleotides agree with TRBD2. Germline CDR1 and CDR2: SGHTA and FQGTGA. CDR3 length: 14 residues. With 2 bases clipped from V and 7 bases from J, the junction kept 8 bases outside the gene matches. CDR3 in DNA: TGTGCCAGCAGCTTAGGAGCGGGACCGGGGGAGCAGTACTTC. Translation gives CASSLGAGPGEQYF.

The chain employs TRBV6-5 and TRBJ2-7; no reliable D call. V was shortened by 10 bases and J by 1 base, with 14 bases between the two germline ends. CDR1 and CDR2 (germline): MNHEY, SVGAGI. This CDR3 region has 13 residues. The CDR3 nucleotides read TGTGCCACCCTAAGCTGGGAATCCTACGAGCAGTACTTC. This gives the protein CATLSWESYEQYF.

The CDR3 here is CATSRDGMGTDTQYF. CDR3 sequence (DNA): TGTGCCACCAGCAGAGATGGTATGGGGACAGATACGCAGTATTTT. The chain employs TRBV15 and TRBJ2-3, with D uncertain. The V end lost 0 bases, the J end lost 3 bases, and 10 bases lay between the germline ends. Germline V CDR1 and CDR2: LNHNV, YYDKDF (reference sequence). There are 15 residues in the CDR3.

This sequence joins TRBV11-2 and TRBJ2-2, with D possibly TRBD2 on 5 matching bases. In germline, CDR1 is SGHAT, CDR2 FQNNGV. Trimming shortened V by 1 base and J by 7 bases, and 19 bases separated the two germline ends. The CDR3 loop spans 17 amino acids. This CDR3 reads CASSLVGGPGNGGELFF. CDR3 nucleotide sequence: TGTGCCAGCAGCTTAGTAGGCGGACCGGGGAACGGCGGGGAGCTGTTTTTT.

In DNA form, the CDR3 reads TGCGCCAGCAGCCTAGGCTCTTATGGCTACACCTTC. Translating gives CASSLGSYGYTF. V gene TRBV4-1 combines with J gene TRBJ1-2; D unresolved. Germline V gene data show CDR1 as MGHRA and CDR2 as YSYEKL. The CDR3 is made up of 12 amino acids. V shed 4 bases and J shed 5 bases, with 8 bases lying between them.

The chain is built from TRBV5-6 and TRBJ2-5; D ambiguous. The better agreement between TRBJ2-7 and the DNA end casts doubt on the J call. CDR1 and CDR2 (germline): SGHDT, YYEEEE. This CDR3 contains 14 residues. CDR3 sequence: CASSLVQKPYEQYF. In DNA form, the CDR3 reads TGTGCCAGCAGCTTGGTACAGAAGCCCTACGAGCAGTACTTC.

The CDR3 here is CSASKDGEAFF. CDR3 DNA sequence: TGCAGCGCATCAAAGGACGGTGAAGCTTTCTTT. V usage is TRBV29-1 and J usage is TRBJ1-1; no clear D. Trimming left V 7 bases short and J 7 bases short, with 13 bases between. The CDR3 sequence is 11 residues long. In germline, CDR1 is SQVTM, CDR2 ANQGSEA.

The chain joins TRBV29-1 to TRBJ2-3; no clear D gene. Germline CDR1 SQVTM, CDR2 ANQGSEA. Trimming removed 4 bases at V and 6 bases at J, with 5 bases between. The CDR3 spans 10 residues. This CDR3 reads CSVVRDTQYF. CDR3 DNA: TGCAGCGTTGTGAGGGATACGCAGTATTTT.

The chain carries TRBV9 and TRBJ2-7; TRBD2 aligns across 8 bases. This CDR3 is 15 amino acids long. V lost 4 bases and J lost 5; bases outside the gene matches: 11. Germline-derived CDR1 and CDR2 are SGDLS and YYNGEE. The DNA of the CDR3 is TGTGCCAGCAGCCCCCAAAGCGGGAGCTTCCACGAGCAGTACTTC. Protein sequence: CASSPQSGSFHEQYF.